What follows are 23 T cell receptor beta chains derived from one specimen sequenced in a study of spatial heterogeneity in lung cancer. General study findings and limits: In tumors, expanded intratumoral alpha and beta TCR counts tracked mutation counts.

MiXCR, run by TCRdb on the 5' RACE reads, gives a single entry per CDR3 protein. Of over 25,000 distinct CDR3 sequences listed, roughly 6.6% are singletons. Their antigens are not known. As to time point: sample taken at primary tumor resection. The input for sequencing was lung tumor tissue, taken at surgery. All receptors come from a male donor with early-stage non-small cell lung cancer.

This clonotype was detected ten times or more. The CDR3 spells CASSSGAGGAYEQYF. CDR3 in DNA: TGTGCCAGCAGTTCCGGTGCGGGGGGCGCCTACGAGCAGTACTTC. This sequence joins TRBV28 and TRBJ2-7, with 8 bases fitting TRBD2. Germline V lookup: CDR1 MDHEN, CDR2 SYDVKM. Trimming cost V 4 bases and J 2 bases; bases outside gene matches: 7. The CDR3 loop spans 15 amino acids.

This clonotype has a handful of counts. The V and J genes are TRBV18 and TRBJ1-1, with D possibly TRBD1 on 6 matching bases. The CDR3 has 13 residues. V lost 1 base and J 3 bases, leaving 6 bases between the germline ends. Germline CDR1 reads KGHSH; CDR2 reads LQKENI. In DNA, the CDR3 is TGTGCCAGCTCACCACAGGGGGACACTGAAGCTTTCTTT. This encodes CASSPQGDTEAFF.

This clonotype has just a few counts. The CDR3 DNA reads TGTGCCAGCAGCTTCGACAGGGGAAGCAATCAGCCCCAGCATTTT. This gives the protein CASSFDRGSNQPQHF. V gene TRBV7-9 combines with J gene TRBJ1-5, with TRBD1 matching over 8 bases. V shed 3 bases, J shed 1 base, and the junction held 2 bases outside the gene matches. Germline V gene lookup returns CDR1 SEHNR and CDR2 FQNEAQ (reference sequence). This CDR3 is 15 amino acids long.

This clonotype was seen repeatedly, ten times or more. The V gene is TRBV29-1, the J gene TRBJ2-1; D call uncertain. Per the germline V gene, CDR1 is SQVTM and CDR2 is ANQGSEA. Trimming took off 3 bases at V and 0 bases at J, with 9 bases between the two ends. The CDR3 spans 14 residues. The CDR3 sequence is CSVDGQSSYNEQFF. The CDR3 bases are TGCAGCGTTGACGGCCAGAGCTCCTACAATGAGCAGTTCTTC.

This clonotype was counted ten times or more. The chain recombines TRBV5-1 with TRBJ1-2; D is possibly TRBD1 (5 bases). V shed 7 bases and J shed 7 bases, with 17 bases lying between them. The V gene's germline CDR1 is SGHRS and CDR2 YFSETQ. This CDR3 is 13 amino acids long. The CDR3 region is CASSPGDFGGYTF. In DNA form, the CDR3 reads TGCGCCAGCTCTCCTGGGGACTTCGGTGGCTACACCTTC. The entire variable domain, with the rest obtained from reference TRBV5-1 and TRBJ1-2, is as follows: KAGVTQTPRYLIKTRGQQVTLSCSPISGHRSVSWYQQTPGQGLQFLFEYFSETQRNKGNFPGRFSGRQFSNSRSEMNVSTLELGDSALYLCASSPGDFGGYTFGSGTRLTVV.

This clonotype has ten or more counts. The CDR3 loop is CASSLGLAGIYEQYF. In nucleotides, the CDR3 is TGTGCCAGCAGTCTCGGACTAGCGGGGATCTACGAGCAGTACTTC. V is TRBV6-2 or TRBV6-3 and J is TRBJ2-7, with 12 bases aligning to TRBD2. The CDR3 extends over 15 amino acids. From germline, CDR1 is MNHEY and CDR2 SVGEGT. The V and J ends lost 5 bases and 3 bases, in that order; junction bases with no gene match: 5.

This clonotype was counted ten times or more. J is TRBJ2-2 and V is TRBV6-5; 10 nucleotides match TRBD2. Germline CDR1 is MNHEY and CDR2 is SVGAGI. V shed 7 bases and J 5 bases; nucleotides not matched to a gene: 7. The CDR3 covers 15 residues. CDR3 sequence: CASTQAGGRTGELFF. Written as DNA, the CDR3 is TGTGCCAGCACCCAAGCGGGGGGGAGGACCGGGGAGCTGTTTTTT.

This clonotype has a count of ten or more. This chain links TRBV10-3 with TRBJ2-7; D is perhaps TRBD1 (5 bases). The CDR3 has 14 amino acids. The V and J ends lost 7 bases and 7 bases respectively, with 20 bases between them. From germline, CDR1 is ENHRY and CDR2 SYGVKD. CDR3 sequence (DNA): TGTGCCATCACCAAGGACACCATGGTCTCGGAGCAGTACTTC. It is translated as CAITKDTMVSEQYF.

This clonotype has ten or more counts. The chain is built from TRBV14 and TRBJ2-1; 9 positions match TRBD1. CDR1 and CDR2 from the germline V gene are SGHDN and FVKESK. J lost 5 bases, V lost 3 bases, and 8 bases had no gene match. This CDR3 region has 16 residues. CDR3 sequence reads: CASSHVPGQGDNEQFF. The CDR3, as DNA: TGTGCCAGCAGCCACGTCCCGGGACAGGGTGACAATGAGCAGTTCTTC. Full variable domain (outside the CDR3, taken from reference TRBV14 and TRBJ2-1): EAGVTQFPSHSVIEKGQTVTLRCDPISGHDNLYWYRRVMGKEIKFLLHFVKESKQDESGMPNNRFLAERTGGTYSTLKVQPAELEDSGVYFCASSHVPGQGDNEQFFGPGTRLTVL.

This clonotype was observed at least ten times. This sequence joins TRBV6-2 or TRBV6-3 and TRBJ2-2; no clear D. The CDR3 has 13 residues. With 4 bases removed from V and 6 bases from J, the gap between germline ends came to 9 bases. Germline loops: CDR1 MNHEY, CDR2 SVGEGT. The DNA of the CDR3 is TGTGCCAGCAGTTTTTATGAGGCCGGGGAGCTGTTTTTT. The encoded protein is CASSFYEAGELFF.

This clonotype occurred many times. The chain has TRBV11-2 and TRBJ1-3, with D perhaps TRBD1 (6 bases). The V end lost 4 bases, the J end lost 4 bases, and 8 bases lay between the germline ends. Germline-derived CDR1 and CDR2 are SGHAT and FQNNGV. This CDR3 is 13 amino acids long. CDR3 in DNA: TGTGCCAGCAGCTCCGGGACAGGAAACACCATATATTTT. It translates to CASSSGTGNTIYF.

In its sample, this clonotype ranks as large. The chain couples TRBV7-6 to TRBJ1-2, with 7 bases identical to TRBD1. This CDR3 has 15 residues. Per germline, CDR1 SGHVS and CDR2 FNYEAQ. With 1 base clipped from V and 4 bases from J, the junction kept 6 bases outside the gene matches. For the CDR3, the DNA is TGTGCCAGCAGCTTAGGGGACAGAACCGCCTATGGCTACACCTTC. Translated: CASSLGDRTAYGYTF.

This clonotype was seen a handful of times. The CDR3 sequence is CASSDDSGGVDNEQFF. The CDR3 coding sequence is TGTGCCAGCAGTGATGATAGCGGGGGGGTCGACAATGAGCAGTTCTTC. The chain carries TRBV6-1 and TRBJ2-1; 11 bases fit TRBD2. The germline V gene encodes CDR1 MNHNS and CDR2 SASEGT. J gave up 5 bases and V 3 bases, and 6 bases lay outside the gene matches. The CDR3 covers 16 residues.

At least ten counts were recorded for this clonotype. The chain joins TRBV12-3 or TRBV12-4 to TRBJ2-3; D is ambiguous. The CDR3 runs 13 residues. The V end lost 6 bases, the J end lost 1 base, and 8 bases lay between the germline ends. CDR3 amino acids: CASSPKGTDTQYF. The CDR3 DNA is TGTGCCAGCAGCCCTAAGGGCACAGATACGCAGTATTTT.

The gene calls are TRBV20-1 and TRBJ1-4; D possibly corresponds to TRBD1 (6 bases). The CDR3 consists of 14 residues. The germline gives CDR1 DFQATT, CDR2 SNEGSKA (reference sequence). The V end lost 0 bases, the J end lost 7 bases, and 12 bases lay between the germline ends. The CDR3 here is CSAREGAGGEKLFF. The CDR3 nucleotides are TGCAGTGCTAGAGAGGGGGCAGGCGGTGAAAAACTGTTTTTT.

In this sample, this clonotype turned up many times. The chain combines TRBV28 with TRBJ2-7; D call uncertain. In germline, CDR1 is MDHEN, CDR2 SYDVKM. The germline V and J ends were trimmed by 4 bases and 5 bases, with 18 bases remaining between them. The CDR3 spans 15 residues. The CDR3 spells CASSSPGSRSHEQYF. The CDR3 nucleotides are TGTGCCAGCAGTTCGCCGGGTTCCAGAAGCCACGAGCAGTACTTC. Looking up the rest from reference TRBV28 and TRBJ2-7 gives the full variable domain: DVKVTQSSRYLVKRTGEKVFLECVQDMDHENMFWYRQDPGLGLRLIYFSYDVKMKEKGDIPEGYSVSREKKERFSLILESASTNQTSMYLCASSSPGSRSHEQYFGPGTRLTVT.

The chain uses TRBV20-1 and TRBJ2-7; 8 bases map to TRBD2. V shed 2 bases, J shed 0 bases, and the junction held 6 bases outside the gene matches. This CDR3 region has 15 residues. CDR1 and CDR2 from the germline V gene are DFQATT and SNEGSKA (reference sequence). CDR3 loop: CSARLAGHSSYEQYF. The CDR3 region has the DNA TGCAGTGCTAGACTAGCGGGCCACAGCTCCTACGAGCAGTACTTC.

This clonotype was seen ten or more times. The chain is built from TRBV11-2 and TRBJ1-3, with a possible D match to TRBD1 (6 bases). Trimming stripped 2 bases from V and 4 bases from J, with 9 bases between. This CDR3 spans 14 amino acids. In germline, CDR1 is SGHAT, CDR2 FQNNGV. The CDR3 region is CASSLRTVGNTIYF. The CDR3 DNA sequence: TGTGCCAGCAGCTTAAGGACAGTAGGAAACACCATATATTTT.

The V call is TRBV6-6, the J call TRBJ2-7, with D perhaps matching TRBD1 (6 bases). The ends were cut back, 4 bases at V and 3 bases at J, with 16 bases in the middle. The CDR3 loop spans 15 amino acids. Germline CDR1 reads MNHNY; CDR2 reads SVGAGI (reference sequence). Written as DNA, the CDR3 is TGTGCCAGCAGTTTCCCCGACAGGCTGGTCTACGAGCAGTACTTC. Its translation: CASSFPDRLVYEQYF.

This clonotype has only a few counts. The rearrangement joins TRBV28 to TRBJ1-5, with 7 bases lining up with TRBD1. V dropped 7 bases and J dropped 2; count of bases not matched to a gene: 11. The CDR3 is made up of 16 amino acids. In germline, CDR1 is MDHEN, CDR2 SYDVKM. The CDR3 DNA reads TGTGCCAGCACCCGGGGAGGGGGCAGCGGCAATCAGCCCCAGCATTTT. Translation gives CASTRGGGSGNQPQHF.

Points on this clonotype: A read error may be the cause here, since a much bigger clone is one base away. This chain links TRBV5-1 with TRBJ1-1; no firm D call. From germline, CDR1 is SGHRS and CDR2 YFSETQ. This CDR3 is built from 13 residues. CDR3 DNA sequence: TGCACCAGCAGCTTGGTGGGTACCACTGAAGCTTTCTTT. As protein: CTSSLVGTTEAFF. The variable domain in full, completed from reference TRBV5-1 and TRBJ1-1, reads KAGVTQTPRYLIKTRGQQVTLSCSPISGHRSVSWYQQTPGQGLQFLFEYFSETQRNKGNFPGRFSGRQFSNSRSEMNVSTLELGDSALYLCTSSLVGTTEAFFGQGTRLTVV.

This chain joins TRBV13 and TRBJ2-3; TRBD2 aligns across 12 bases. Looked up from germline, CDR1 is PRHDT and CDR2 is FYEKMQ (reference sequence). The CDR3 runs to 17 residues. With 5 bases clipped from V and 4 bases from J, the junction kept 10 bases outside the gene matches. The CDR3 is CASSNRGLAGRADTQYF. The CDR3 nucleotides are TGTGCCAGCAGCAACCGTGGACTAGCGGGGAGGGCAGATACGCAGTATTTT.

This clonotype was seen repeatedly, ten times or more. J is TRBJ2-7 and V is TRBV4-1; 7 bases fit TRBD2. Germline V gene lookup returns CDR1 MGHRA and CDR2 YSYEKL. This CDR3 is 13 amino acids long. With V trimmed by 5 bases and J by 7 bases, 8 bases remained unmatched. CDR3 coding DNA: TGCGCCAGCAGCTTCGGTTCAGCGGGGGAGCAGTACTTC. It codes for CASSFGSAGEQYF.